Presented here are 3 T cell receptor beta chains from one specimen sequenced in a study of cytomegalovirus exposure and HLA in healthy donors. A multiplex PCR was run with 60 Vbeta primers and 13 Jbeta primers. Profiled with immunoSEQ multiplex PCR; TCRdb holds only in-frame clones, not every one. The table lists about 98,000 clones, under 75% of them singletons. The sample consisted of PBMCs. These TCRs come from a man aged 50 or older in good health and CMV-seronegative.

This clone was counted between two and nine times. The chain recombines TRBV19 with TRBJ2-2, with 9 bases matching TRBD1. The CDR3 extends over 15 amino acids. Germline V gives CDR1 LNHDA, CDR2 SQIVND (reference sequence). Trimming removed 3 bases from V and 6 bases from J; junction bases left unmatched: 5. The CDR3 region has the DNA TGTGCCAGTAGTATCGGGACAGGGAGGCCCGGGGAGCTGTTTTTT. Translation: CASSIGTGRPGELFF.

In this sample, this clone turned up a few times. The genes are TRBV6-6 and TRBJ2-1; TRBD2 matches 8 bases. Trimming at V came to 4 bases and at J to 0 bases, leaving 5 bases not matched to a gene. CDR1 and CDR2 (germline): MNHNY, SVGAGI (reference sequence). The CDR3 covers 16 residues. The CDR3: CASSSGTRSSYNEQFF. In DNA, the CDR3 is TGTGCCAGCAGTTCCGGGACTAGGAGCTCCTACAATGAGCAGTTCTTC.

The chain joins TRBV9 to TRBJ2-3; tentative D call: TRBD1 (6 bases). CDR3 size: 14 residues. Trimming cost V 2 bases and J 3 bases, with 10 bases left between them. The germline CDR1 and CDR2 sequences are SGDLS and YYNGEE. The CDR3 spells CASSVGRGTDTQYF. The DNA of the CDR3 is TGTGCCAGCAGCGTGGGCAGGGGTACAGATACGCAGTATTTT. The whole variable domain, remainder taken from reference TRBV9 and TRBJ2-3, is DSGVTQTPKHLITATGQRVTLRCSPRSGDLSVYWYQQSLDQGLQFLIQYYNGEERAKGNILERFSAQQFPDLHSELNLSSLELGDSALYFCASSVGRGTDTQYFGPGTRLTVL.